The present TCR beta chain was sequenced within a study of blood T cell repertoires in COVID-19. Background on the study: PBMCs, B-cell-depleted T cells, or T cells provided the cDNA or gDNA that made up the material.

Participants' own reports of clinical history determined their cohort assignment. Donors of Cohort 3 who recovered were those that had two negative PCRs, clearance, or symptom resolution. Assay used: immunoSEQ multiplex PCR; TCRdb lists only in-frame clones, some missing. The table shows under 300,000 clones, with around 89% occurring only once. The sequenced sample was PBMCs or T cells enriched from blood (not recorded which). The sequence derives from a man aged 35-49 years who had recovered from COVID-19.

The chain's CDR3 is CASSLSGVRGQPQHF. In DNA form, the CDR3 reads TGTGCCAGCAGCTTAAGCGGGGTACGAGGTCAGCCCCAGCATTTT. This chain uses TRBV7-2 with TRBJ1-5; D is unresolved. The germline CDR1 and CDR2 sequences are SGHTA and FQGNSA. The CDR3 is made up of 15 amino acids. V dropped 2 bases and J dropped 6 bases, with 14 bases sitting between them.